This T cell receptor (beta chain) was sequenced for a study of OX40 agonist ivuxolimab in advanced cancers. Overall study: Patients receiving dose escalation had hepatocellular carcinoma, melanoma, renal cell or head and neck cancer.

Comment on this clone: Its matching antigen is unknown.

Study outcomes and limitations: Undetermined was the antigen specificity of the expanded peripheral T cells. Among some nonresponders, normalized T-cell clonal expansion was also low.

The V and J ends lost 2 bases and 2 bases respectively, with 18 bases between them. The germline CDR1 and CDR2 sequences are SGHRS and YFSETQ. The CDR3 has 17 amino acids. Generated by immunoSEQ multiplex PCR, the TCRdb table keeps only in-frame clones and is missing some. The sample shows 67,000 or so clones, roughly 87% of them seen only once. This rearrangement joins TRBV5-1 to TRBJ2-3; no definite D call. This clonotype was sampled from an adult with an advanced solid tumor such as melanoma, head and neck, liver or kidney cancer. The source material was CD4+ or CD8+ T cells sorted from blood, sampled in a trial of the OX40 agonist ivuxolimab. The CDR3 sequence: CASSFLPPTSNTDTQYF. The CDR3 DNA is TGCGCCAGCAGCTTTTTGCCTCCCACGAGTAACACAGATACGCAGTATTTT.